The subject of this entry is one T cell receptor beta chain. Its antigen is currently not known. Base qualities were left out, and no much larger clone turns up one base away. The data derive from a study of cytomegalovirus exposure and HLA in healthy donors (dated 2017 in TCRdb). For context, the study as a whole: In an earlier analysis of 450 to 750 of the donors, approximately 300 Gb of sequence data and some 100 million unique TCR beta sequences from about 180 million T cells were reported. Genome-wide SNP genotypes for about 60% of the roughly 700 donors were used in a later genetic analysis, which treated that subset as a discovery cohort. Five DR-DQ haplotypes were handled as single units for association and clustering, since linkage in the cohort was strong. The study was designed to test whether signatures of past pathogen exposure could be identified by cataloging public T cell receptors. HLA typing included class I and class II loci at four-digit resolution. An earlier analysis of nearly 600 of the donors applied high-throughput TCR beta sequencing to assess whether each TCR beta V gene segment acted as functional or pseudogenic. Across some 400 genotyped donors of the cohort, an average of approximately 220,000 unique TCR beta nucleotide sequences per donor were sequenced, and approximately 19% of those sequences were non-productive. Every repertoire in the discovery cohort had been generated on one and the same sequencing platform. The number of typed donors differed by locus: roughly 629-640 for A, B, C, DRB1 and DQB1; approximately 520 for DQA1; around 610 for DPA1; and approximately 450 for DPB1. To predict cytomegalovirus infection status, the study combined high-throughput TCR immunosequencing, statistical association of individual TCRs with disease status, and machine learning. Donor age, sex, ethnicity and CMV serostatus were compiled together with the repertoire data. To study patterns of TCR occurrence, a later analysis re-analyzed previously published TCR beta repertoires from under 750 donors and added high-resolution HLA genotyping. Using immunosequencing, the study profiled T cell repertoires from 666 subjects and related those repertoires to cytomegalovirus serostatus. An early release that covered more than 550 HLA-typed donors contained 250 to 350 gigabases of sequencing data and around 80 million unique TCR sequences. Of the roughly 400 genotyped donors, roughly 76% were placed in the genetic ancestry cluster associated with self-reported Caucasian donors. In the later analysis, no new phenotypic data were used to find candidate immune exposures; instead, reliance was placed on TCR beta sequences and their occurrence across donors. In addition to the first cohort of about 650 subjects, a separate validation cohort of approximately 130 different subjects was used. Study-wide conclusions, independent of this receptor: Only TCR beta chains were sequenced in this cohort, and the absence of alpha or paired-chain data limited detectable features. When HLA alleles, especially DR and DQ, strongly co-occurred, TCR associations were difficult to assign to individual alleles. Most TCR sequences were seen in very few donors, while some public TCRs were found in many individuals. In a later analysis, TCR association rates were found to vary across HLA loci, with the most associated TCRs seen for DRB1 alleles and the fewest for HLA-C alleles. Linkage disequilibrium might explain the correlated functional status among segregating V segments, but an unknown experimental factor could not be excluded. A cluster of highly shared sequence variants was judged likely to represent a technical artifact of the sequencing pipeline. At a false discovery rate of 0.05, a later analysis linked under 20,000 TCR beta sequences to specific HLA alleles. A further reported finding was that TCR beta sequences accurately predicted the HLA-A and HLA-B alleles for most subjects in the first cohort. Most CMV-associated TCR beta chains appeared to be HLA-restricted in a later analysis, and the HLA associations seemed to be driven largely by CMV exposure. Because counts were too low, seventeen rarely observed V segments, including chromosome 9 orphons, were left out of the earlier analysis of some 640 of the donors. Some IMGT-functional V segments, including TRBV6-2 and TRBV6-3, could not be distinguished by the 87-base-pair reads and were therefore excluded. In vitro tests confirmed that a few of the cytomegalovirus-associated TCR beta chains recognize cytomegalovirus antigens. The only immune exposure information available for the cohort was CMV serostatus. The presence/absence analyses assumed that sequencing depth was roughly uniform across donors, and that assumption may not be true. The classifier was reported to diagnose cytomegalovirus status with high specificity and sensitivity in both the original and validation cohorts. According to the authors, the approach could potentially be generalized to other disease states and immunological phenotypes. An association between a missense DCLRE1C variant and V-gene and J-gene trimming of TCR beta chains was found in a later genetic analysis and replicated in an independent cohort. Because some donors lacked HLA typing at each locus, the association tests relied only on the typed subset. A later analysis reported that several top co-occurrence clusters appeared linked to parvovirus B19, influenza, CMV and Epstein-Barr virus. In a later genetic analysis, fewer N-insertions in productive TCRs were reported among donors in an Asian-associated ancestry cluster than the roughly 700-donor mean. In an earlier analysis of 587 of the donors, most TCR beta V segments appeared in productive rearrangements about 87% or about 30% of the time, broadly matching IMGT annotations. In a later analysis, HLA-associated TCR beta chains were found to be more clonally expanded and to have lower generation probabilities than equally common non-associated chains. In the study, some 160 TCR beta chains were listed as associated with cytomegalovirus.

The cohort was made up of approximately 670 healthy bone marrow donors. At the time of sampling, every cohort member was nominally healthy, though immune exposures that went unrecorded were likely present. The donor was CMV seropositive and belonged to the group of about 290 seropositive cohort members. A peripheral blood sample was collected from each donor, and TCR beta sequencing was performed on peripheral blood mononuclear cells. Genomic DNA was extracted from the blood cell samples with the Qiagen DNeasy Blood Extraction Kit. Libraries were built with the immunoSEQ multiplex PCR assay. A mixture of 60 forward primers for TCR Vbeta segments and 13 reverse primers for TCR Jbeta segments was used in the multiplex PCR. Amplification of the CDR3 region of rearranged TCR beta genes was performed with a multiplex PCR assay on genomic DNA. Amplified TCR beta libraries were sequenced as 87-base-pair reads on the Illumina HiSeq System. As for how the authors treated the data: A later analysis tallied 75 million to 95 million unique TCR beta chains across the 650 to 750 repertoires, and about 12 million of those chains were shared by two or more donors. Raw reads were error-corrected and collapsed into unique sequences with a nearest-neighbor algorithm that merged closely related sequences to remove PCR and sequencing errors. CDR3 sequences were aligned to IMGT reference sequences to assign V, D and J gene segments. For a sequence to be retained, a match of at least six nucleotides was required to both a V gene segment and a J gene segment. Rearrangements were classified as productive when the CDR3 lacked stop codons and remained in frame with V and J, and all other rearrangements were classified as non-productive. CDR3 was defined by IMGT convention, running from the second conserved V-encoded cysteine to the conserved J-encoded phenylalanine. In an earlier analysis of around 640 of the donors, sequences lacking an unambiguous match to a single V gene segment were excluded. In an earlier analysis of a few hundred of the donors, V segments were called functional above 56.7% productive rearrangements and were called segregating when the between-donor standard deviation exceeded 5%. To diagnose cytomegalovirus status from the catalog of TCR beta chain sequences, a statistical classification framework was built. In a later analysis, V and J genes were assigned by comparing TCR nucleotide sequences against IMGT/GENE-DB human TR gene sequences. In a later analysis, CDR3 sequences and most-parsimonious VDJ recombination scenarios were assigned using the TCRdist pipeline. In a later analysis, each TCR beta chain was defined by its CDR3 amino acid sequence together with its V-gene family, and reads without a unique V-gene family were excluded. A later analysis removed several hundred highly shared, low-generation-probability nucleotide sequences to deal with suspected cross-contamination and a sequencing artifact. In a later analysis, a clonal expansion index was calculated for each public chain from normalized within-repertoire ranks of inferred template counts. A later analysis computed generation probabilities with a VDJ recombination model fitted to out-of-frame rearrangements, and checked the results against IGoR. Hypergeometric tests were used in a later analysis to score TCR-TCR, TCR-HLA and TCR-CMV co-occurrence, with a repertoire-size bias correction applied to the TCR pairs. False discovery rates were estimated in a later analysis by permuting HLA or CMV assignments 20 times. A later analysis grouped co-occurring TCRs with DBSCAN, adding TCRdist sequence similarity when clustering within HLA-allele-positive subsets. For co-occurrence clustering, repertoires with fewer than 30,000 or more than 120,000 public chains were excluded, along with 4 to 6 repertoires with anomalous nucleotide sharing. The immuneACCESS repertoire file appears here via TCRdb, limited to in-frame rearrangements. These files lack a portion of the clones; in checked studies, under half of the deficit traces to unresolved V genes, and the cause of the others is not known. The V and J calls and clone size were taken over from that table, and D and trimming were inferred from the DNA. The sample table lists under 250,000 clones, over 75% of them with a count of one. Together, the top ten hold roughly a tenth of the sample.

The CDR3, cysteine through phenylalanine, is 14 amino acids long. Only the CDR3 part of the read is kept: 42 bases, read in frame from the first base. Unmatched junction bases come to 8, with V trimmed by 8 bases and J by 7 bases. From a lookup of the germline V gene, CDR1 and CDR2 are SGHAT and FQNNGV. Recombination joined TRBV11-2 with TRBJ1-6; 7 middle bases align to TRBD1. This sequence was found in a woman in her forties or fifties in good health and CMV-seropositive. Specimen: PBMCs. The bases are TGTGCCAGCGAACAACAGGGGAGAAATTCACCCCTCCACTTT. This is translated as CASEQQGRNSPLHF.